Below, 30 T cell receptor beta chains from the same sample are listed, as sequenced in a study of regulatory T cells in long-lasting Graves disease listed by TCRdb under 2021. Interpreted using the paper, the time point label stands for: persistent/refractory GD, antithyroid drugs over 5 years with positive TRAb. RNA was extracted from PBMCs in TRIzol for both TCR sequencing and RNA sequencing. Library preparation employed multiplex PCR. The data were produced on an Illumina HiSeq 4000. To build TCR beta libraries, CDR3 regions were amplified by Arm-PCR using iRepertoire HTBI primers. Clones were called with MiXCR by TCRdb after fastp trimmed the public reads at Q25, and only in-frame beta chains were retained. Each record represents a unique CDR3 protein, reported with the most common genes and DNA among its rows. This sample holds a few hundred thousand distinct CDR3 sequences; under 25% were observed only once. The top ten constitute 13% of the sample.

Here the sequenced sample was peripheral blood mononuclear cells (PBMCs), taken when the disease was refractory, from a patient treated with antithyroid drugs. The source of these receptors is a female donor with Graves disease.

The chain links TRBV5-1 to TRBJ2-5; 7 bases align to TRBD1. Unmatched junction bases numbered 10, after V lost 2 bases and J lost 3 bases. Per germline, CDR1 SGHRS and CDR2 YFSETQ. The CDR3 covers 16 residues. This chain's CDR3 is CASSLTQGPPEETQYF. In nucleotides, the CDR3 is TGCGCCAGCAGCTTAACACAGGGGCCGCCGGAAGAGACCCAGTACTTC.

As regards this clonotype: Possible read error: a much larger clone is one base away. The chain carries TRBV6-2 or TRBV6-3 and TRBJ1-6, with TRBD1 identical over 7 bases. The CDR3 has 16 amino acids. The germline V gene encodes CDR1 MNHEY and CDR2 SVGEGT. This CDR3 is CASSPDPTGYNSPPHF. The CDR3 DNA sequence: TGTGCCAGCAGCCCCGACCCGACAGGGTACAATTCACCCCCCCACTTT.

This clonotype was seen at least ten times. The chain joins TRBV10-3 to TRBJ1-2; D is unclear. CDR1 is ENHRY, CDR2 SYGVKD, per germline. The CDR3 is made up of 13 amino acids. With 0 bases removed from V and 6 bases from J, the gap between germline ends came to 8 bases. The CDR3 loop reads CAISESTGHGYTF. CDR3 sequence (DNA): TGTGCCATCAGTGAGTCAACTGGGCATGGCTACACCTTC.

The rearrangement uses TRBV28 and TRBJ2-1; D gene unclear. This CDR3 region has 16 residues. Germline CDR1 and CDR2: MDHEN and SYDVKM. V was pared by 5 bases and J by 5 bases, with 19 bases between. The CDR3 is CASSPPGLSLDNEQFF. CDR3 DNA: TGTGCCAGCAGTCCACCGGGCCTCTCCTTAGACAATGAGCAGTTCTTC.

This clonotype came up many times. In DNA form, the CDR3 reads TGTGCCAGCGGACCTACCGGGACACAAGAGACCCAGTACTTC. Protein product: CASGPTGTQETQYF. The V and J genes are TRBV2 and TRBJ2-5, with D perhaps TRBD1 (6 bases). The CDR3 spans 14 residues. V lost 8 bases to trimming and J lost 2 bases, with 15 bases between them. In germline, CDR1 is SNHLY, CDR2 FYNNEI.

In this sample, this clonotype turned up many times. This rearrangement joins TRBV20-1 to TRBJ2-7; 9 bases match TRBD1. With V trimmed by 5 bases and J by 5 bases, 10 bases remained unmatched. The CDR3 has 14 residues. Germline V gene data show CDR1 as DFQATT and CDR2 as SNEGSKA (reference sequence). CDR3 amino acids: CSARKTGGINEQYF. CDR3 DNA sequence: TGCAGTGCTCGCAAGACAGGGGGTATCAACGAGCAGTACTTC.

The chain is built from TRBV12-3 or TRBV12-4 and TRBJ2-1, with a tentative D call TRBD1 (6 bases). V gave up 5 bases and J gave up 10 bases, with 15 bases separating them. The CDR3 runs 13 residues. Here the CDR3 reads CASSPHPDSEQFF. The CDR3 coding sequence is TGTGCCAGCAGTCCTCATCCGGACAGCGAGCAGTTCTTC.

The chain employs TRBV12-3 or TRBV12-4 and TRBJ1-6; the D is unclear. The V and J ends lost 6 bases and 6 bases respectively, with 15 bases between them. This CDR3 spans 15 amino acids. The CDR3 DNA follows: TGTGCCAGCAGCCGAGCAGGCGTATCTAATTCACCCCTCCACTTT. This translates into CASSRAGVSNSPLHF.

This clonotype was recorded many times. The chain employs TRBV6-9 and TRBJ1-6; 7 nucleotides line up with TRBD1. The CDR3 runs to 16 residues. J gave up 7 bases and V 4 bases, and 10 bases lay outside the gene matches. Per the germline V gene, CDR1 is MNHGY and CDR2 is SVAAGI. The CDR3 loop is CASSLGQGVWNSPLHF. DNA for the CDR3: TGTGCCAGCAGTTTGGGGCAGGGGGTTTGGAATTCACCCCTCCACTTT.

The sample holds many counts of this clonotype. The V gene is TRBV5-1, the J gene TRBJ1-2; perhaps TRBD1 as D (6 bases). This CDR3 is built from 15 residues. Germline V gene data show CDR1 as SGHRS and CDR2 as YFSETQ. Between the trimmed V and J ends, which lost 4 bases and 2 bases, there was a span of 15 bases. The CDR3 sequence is CASSTQGGANYGYTF. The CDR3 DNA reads TGCGCCAGCAGCACCCAAGGGGGGGCAAACTATGGCTACACCTTC.

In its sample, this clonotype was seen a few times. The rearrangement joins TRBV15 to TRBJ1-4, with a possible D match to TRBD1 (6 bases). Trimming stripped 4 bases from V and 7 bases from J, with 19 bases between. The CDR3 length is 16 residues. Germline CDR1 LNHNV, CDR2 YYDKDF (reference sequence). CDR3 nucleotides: TGTGCCACCAGCATCTTAAGTGGGGGGCGCGGTGAAAAACTGTTTTTT. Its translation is CATSILSGGRGEKLFF.

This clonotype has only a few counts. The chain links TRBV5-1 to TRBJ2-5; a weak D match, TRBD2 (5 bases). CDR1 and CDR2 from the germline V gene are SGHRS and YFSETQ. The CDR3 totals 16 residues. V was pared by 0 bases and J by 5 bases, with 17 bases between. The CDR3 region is CASSLGAGESTETQYF. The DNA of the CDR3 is TGCGCCAGCAGCTTGGGGGCCGGGGAAAGCACGGAGACCCAGTACTTC.

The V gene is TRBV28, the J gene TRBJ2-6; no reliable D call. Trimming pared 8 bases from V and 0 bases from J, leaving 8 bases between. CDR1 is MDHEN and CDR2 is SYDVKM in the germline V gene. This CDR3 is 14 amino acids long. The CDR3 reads CASAGFSGANVLTF. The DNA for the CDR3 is TGTGCCAGCGCCGGGTTCTCTGGGGCCAACGTCCTGACTTTC.

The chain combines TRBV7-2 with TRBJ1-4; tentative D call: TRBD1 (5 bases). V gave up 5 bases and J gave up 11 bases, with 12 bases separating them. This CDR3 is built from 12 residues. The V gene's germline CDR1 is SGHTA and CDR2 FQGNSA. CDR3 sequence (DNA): TGTGCCAGCAGCCCTGGGACCCTTAAACTGTTTTTT. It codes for CASSPGTLKLFF.

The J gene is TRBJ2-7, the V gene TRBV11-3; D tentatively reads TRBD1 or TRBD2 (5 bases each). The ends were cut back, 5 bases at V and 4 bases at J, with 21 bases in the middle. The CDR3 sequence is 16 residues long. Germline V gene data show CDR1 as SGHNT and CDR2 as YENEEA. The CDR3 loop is CASSVGAPGSTYEQYF. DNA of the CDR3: TGTGCCAGCAGCGTAGGTGCCCCAGGGAGTACTTACGAGCAGTACTTC. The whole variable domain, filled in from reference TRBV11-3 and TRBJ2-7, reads EAGVVQSPRYKIIEKKQPVAFWCNPISGHNTLYWYLQNLGQGPELLIRYENEEAVDDSQLPKDRFSAERLKGVDSTLKIQPAELGDSAVYLCASSVGAPGSTYEQYFGPGTRLTVT.

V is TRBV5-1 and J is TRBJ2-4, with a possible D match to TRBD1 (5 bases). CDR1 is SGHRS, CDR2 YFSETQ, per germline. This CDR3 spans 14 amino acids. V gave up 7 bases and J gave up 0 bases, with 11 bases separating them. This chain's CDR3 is CASLKTVAKNIQYF. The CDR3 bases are TGCGCCAGCCTTAAGACAGTAGCCAAAAACATTCAGTACTTC.

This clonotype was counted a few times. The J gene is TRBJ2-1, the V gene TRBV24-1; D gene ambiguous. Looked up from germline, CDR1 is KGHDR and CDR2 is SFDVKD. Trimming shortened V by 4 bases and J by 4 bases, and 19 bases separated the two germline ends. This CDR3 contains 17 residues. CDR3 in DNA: TGTGCCACCAGTGACCACATAGTCGGGCAGCAATACAATGAGCAGTTCTTC. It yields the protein CATSDHIVGQQYNEQFF.

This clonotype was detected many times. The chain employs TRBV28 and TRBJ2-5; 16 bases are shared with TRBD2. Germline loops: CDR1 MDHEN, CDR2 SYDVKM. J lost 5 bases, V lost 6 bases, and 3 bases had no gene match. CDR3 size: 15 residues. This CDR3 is CASSQGLAGGETQYF. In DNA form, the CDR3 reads TGTGCCAGCAGCCAGGGACTAGCGGGAGGGGAGACCCAGTACTTC.

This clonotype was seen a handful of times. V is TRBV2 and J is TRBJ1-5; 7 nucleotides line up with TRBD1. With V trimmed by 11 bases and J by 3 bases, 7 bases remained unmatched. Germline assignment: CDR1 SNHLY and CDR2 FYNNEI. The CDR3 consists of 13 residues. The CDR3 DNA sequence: TGTGCCGTACGGGGACAGTTCAATCAGCCCCAGCATTTT. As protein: CAVRGQFNQPQHF.

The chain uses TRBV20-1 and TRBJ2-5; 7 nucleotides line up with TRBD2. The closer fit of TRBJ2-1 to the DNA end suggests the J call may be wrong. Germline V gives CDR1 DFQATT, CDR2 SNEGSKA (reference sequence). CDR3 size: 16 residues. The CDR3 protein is CSARVPKAGERNEQFF. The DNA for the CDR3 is TGCAGTGCTAGAGTCCCCAAGGCGGGAGAGCGCAATGAGCAGTTCTTC.

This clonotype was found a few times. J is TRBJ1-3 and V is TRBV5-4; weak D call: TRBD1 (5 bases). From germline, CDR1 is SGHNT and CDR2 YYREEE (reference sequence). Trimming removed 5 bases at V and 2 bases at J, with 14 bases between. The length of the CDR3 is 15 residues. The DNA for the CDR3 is TGTGCCAGCAGTGGGGCAGGATGGACTGGAAACACCATATATTTT. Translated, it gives CASSGAGWTGNTIYF.

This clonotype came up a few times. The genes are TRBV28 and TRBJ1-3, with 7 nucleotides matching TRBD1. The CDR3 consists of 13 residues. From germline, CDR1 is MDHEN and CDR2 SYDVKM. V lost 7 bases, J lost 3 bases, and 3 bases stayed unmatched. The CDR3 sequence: CASTGTVGNTIYF. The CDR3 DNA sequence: TGTGCCAGCACCGGGACAGTTGGAAACACCATATATTTT.

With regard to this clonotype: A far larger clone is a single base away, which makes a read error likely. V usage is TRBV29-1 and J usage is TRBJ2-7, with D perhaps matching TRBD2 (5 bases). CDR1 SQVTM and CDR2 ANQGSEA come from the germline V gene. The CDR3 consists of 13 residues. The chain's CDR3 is CSANRGQAYEQYF. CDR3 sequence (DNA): TGCAGTGCTAATCGCGGGCAGGCCTACGAGCAGTACTTC.

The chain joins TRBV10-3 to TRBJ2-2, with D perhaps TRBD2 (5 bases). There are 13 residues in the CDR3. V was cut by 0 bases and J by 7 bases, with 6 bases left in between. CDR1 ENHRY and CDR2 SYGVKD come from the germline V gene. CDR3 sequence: CAISESGGGELFF. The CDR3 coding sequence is TGTGCCATCAGTGAGTCCGGAGGCGGGGAGCTGTTTTTT.

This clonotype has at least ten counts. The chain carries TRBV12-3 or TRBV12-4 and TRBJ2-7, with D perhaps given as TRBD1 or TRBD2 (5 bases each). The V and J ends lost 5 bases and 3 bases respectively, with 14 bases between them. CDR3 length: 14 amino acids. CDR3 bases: TGTGCCAGCAGTCCCGCCGGGGCTTACTACGAGCAGTACTTC. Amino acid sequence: CASSPAGAYYEQYF.

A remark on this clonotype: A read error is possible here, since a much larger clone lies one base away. The DNA for the CDR3 is TGTGCCAGCAGTTACGTCACCTCCCGGACTGAAGCTTCCTTT. The encoded protein is CASSYVTSRTEASF. The chain joins TRBV6-5 to TRBJ1-1; D gene uncertain. The V gene's germline CDR1 is MNHEY and CDR2 SVGAGI. The CDR3 sequence is 14 residues long.

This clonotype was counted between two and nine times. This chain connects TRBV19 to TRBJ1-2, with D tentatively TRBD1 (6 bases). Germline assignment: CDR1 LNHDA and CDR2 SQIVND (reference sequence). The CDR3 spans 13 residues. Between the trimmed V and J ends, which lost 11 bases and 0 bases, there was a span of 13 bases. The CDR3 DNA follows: TGTGCCTCATGGGACACAACTAACTATGGCTACACCTTC. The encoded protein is CASWDTTNYGYTF.

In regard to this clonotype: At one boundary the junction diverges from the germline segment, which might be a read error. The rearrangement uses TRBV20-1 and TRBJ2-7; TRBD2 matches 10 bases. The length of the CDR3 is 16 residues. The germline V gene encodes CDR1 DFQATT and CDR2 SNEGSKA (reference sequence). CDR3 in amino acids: CSAQEASGSLFYGQYF. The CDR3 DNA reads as TGCAGTGCCCAGGAGGCTAGCGGGAGTCTGTTCTACGGGCAGTACTTC.

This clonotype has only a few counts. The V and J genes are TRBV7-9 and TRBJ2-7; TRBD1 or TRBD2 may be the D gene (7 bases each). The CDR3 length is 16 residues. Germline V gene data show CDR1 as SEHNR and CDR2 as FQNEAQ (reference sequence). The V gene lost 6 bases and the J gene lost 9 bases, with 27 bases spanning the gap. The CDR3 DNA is TGTGCCAGCAGTCCAAGCAGGGGGGGACAGTTTACAGGGCAGTACTTC. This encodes CASSPSRGGQFTGQYF.

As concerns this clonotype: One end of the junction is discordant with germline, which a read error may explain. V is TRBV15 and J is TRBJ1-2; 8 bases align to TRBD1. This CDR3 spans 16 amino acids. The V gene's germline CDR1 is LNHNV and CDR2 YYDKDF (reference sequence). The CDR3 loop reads CATSRGTGTDIWLRAF. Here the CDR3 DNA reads TGTGCCACCAGCAGAGGGACAGGGACGGACATATGGCTAAGGGCCTTC.